This TCR beta chain appears in the sequencing data of a study of CD8 T cells in ankylosing spondylitis. This clonotype was counted many times. Its matching antigen is unknown. General study results and limits: Within matched ankylosing spondylitis synovial fluid, disease-linked clones were reportedly significantly enriched. Previously reported in reactive arthritis synovial fluid and blood were some of the motif variants. There was a TCR beta motif, made of fewer than 10 highly homologous variants, that appeared characteristic of ankylosing spondylitis blood.

CDR3 size: 17 residues. Trimming at V came to 1 base and at J to 2 bases, leaving 4 bases not matched to a gene. By quantitative 5'-RACE with molecular barcodes, the TCR beta libraries were made. TCRdb used MiXCR to reprocess the 5' RACE reads, holding one entry per CDR3 protein. The data show about 500,000 distinct CDR3 sequences, approximately 5.3% seen once. The rearrangement joins TRBV12-3 or TRBV12-4 to TRBJ2-5, with TRBD2 matching over 13 bases. The specimen sequenced was blood, either unsorted or a sorted T cell fraction (not recorded which). The source is a male donor with ankylosing spondylitis. CDR3 sequence reads: CASSLGLAGGRQETQYF. The CDR3 DNA sequence: TGTGCCAGCAGTTTAGGACTAGCGGGAGGTCGGCAAGAGACCCAGTACTTC.